This T cell receptor (beta chain) was observed in a study of CD8 T cells in ankylosing spondylitis (dated by TCRdb to the late 2010s). Some background on the complete study: T cell receptor beta repertoires were profiled in healthy donors and ankylosing spondylitis patients so that disease-linked TCR variants could be found. The full study cohort was made up of about 24 ankylosing spondylitis patients and 108 healthy donors. Samples of peripheral blood were taken, and for ankylosing spondylitis patients, synovial fluid was collected as well. Study-wide findings and limitations: Some of the motif variants had been reported before in the synovial fluid and blood of reactive arthritis patients, a finding that suggests common disease-initiation mechanisms. Blood from ankylosing spondylitis patients appeared to be characterized by a TCR beta motif composed of roughly eight highly homologous amino acid variants. The disease-linked clones showed a CD8+ phenotype and occurred at relatively low frequencies in peripheral blood. Significant enrichment of the disease-linked clones was reported in matched synovial fluid samples from ankylosing spondylitis patients.

There are many counts of this clonotype. Its recognized antigen is unknown. Nothing much larger sits one base from this clone, and base qualities are not available. TCRdb lists the instrument as Illumina HiSeq 2500. Quantitative 5'-RACE with molecular barcodes was the method used to prepare the TCR beta libraries. In the source study's methods: To identify disease-linked TCR variants, a new computational method was used, one built on a probabilistic model of VDJ rearrangement. The raw public data were reprocessed by TCRdb itself: fastp quality trimming at Q25, MiXCR clonotype calling, in-frame beta chains only. Identical CDR3 proteins give one entry, which carries the most common genes and DNA. The V and J calls come from TCRdb's annotation, not from the publication. Across this sample there are about 9,700 distinct CDR3 sequences, with around 6% seen only once. Roughly two fifths of the sample comes from the top ten.

Here V drops 4 bases and J drops 0 bases, and the junction holds 14 bases not matched to any gene. The CDR3 goes from the cysteine to the phenylalanine over 18 residues. Here the CDR3 DNA is all that survives: 54 bases in frame from base 1. Via the germline V gene, CDR1 is SGDLS and CDR2 YYNGEE. Sequenced input: blood, either unsorted or a sorted T cell fraction (not recorded which). The chain is made from TRBV9 and TRBJ2-3; 7 bases in the junction line up with TRBD1. The clonotype was recovered from a female donor with ankylosing spondylitis or in good health (not recorded which). The nucleotide sequence is TGTGCCAGCAGCACGCACCCCCAGGGGGTACCGAGCACAGATACGCAGTATTTT. Its product reads: CASSTHPQGVPSTDTQYF. Outside the CDR3, residues come from the reference TRBV9 and TRBJ2-3 proteins, so the full variable domain is: DSGVTQTPKHLITATGQRVTLRCSPRSGDLSVYWYQQSLDQGLQFLIQYYNGEERAKGNILERFSAQQFPDLHSELNLSSLELGDSALYFCASSTHPQGVPSTDTQYFGPGTRLTVL.